Below are 27 T cell receptor beta chains sequenced from a single sample in a study of vaccination and CD4 T cells after COVID-19. Documented treatment: roughly 10-day PBMC culture with coronavirus spike peptide pools or control peptides (ViraFEST assay). Researchers used the Oncomine TCR Beta short-read assay to sequence DNA from cultured CD4+ T cells. Each CDR3 protein is one row after TCRdb ran MiXCR on the PCR reads. The sample gives more than 10,000 distinct CDR3 sequences, 43% of which show up once; about 21% is in the top ten. Antigens for these TCRs are unknown. Input material: CD4+ T cells from blood, cultured in vitro. The receptors derive from a human donor who had recovered from COVID-19.

The chain employs TRBV30 and TRBJ2-7; the D is unclear. The CDR3 covers 13 residues. V was shortened by 0 bases and J by 3 bases, with 9 bases between the two germline ends. Germline V lookup: CDR1 GTSNPN, CDR2 SVGIG (reference sequence). CDR3: CAWSVRQIYEQYF. The CDR3 nucleotides read TGTGCCTGGAGTGTACGTCAGATCTACGAGCAGTACTTC.

The gene calls are TRBV28 and TRBJ1-3, with TRBD1 matching over 8 bases. CDR1 is MDHEN and CDR2 is SYDVKM in the germline V gene. The CDR3 has 14 residues. V trimming: 5 bases; J trimming: 6 bases; junction bases outside the gene matches: 6. The CDR3 DNA is TGTGCCAGCAGTCCCTCACAGGGGGTAAACACCATATATTTT. Protein product: CASSPSQGVNTIYF.

The chain combines TRBV7-8 with TRBJ1-5, with 7 bases matching TRBD1. Germline V CDR1 and CDR2: SGHVS, FQNEAQ. This CDR3 contains 15 residues. V shed 4 bases and J 3 bases; nucleotides not matched to a gene: 6. CDR3 sequence reads: CASSSQTGPNQPQHF. The CDR3 DNA reads TGTGCCAGCAGCTCACAGACAGGGCCCAATCAGCCCCAGCATTTT.

CDR3 bases: TGTGCCAGCAGTTTTCTAGGGACTAGACCGTTCTTC. This encodes CASSFLGTRPFF. The chain carries TRBV12-3 or TRBV12-4 and TRBJ2-1, with 8 bases matching TRBD2. The V segment lost 3 bases and the J segment 15 bases; nucleotides outside the gene matches: 7. CDR3 size: 12 residues.

This clonotype appeared a few times. The chain joins TRBV27 to TRBJ2-1; 7 bases line up with TRBD1. Judging by the DNA end, TRBJ2-7 fits better; the J call may be wrong. Germline CDR1 and CDR2: MNHEY and SMNVEV (reference sequence). The CDR3 contains 15 residues. CDR3 DNA: TGTGCCAGCAGGCCCGGGACAGCTTCCCTCCACGAGCAGTACTTC. Protein sequence: CASRPGTASLHEQYF.

The chain couples TRBV5-1 to TRBJ2-5, with 9 bases matching TRBD1. The J segment lost 5 bases and the V segment lost 4 bases, leaving 3 bases of the junction unmatched. The CDR3 is made up of 13 amino acids. The germline V gene has CDR1 SGHRS and CDR2 YFSETQ. The DNA of the CDR3 is TGCGCCAGCAGCGGGACAGGGAAGGAGACCCAGTACTTC. It is translated as CASSGTGKETQYF.

The V call is TRBV10-3, the J call TRBJ2-5, with D possibly being TRBD1 or TRBD2 (6 bases each). Germline CDR1 ENHRY, CDR2 SYGVKD. V lost 0 bases to trimming and J lost 3 bases, with 14 bases between them. CDR3 length equals 16 residues. Here the CDR3 reads CAISESRGEKKETQYF. CDR3 nucleotides: TGTGCCATCAGTGAGTCGAGGGGGGAGAAAAAAGAGACCCAGTACTTC.

This chain links TRBV3-1 with TRBJ1-4; possibly TRBD1 for D (5 bases). Trimming shortened V by 1 base and J by 7 bases, and 13 bases separated the two germline ends. The CDR3 has 15 amino acids. Germline V gene sequence: CDR1 LGHDT, CDR2 YNNKEL (reference sequence). CDR3 sequence: CASSQVVWRGEKLFF. The DNA for the CDR3 is TGTGCCAGCAGCCAAGTGGTTTGGAGGGGTGAAAAACTGTTTTTT. The whole variable domain, filled in from reference TRBV3-1 and TRBJ1-4, reads DTAVSQTPKYLVTQMGNDKSIKCEQNLGHDTMYWYKQDSKKFLKIMFSYNNKELIINETVPNRFSPKSPDKAHLNLHINSLELGDSAVYFCASSQVVWRGEKLFFGSGTQLSVL.

The chain recombines TRBV11-3 with TRBJ1-1, with D perhaps TRBD1 (5 bases). The V and J ends lost 5 bases and 12 bases respectively, with 16 bases between them. CDR1 and CDR2 from the germline V gene are SGHNT and YENEEA. This CDR3 has 12 residues. DNA for the CDR3: TGTGCCAGCAGCGCACTCAGGGCGGGATCTTTCTTT. It is translated as CASSALRAGSFF. The entire variable domain, with the rest obtained from reference TRBV11-3 and TRBJ1-1, is as follows: EAGVVQSPRYKIIEKKQPVAFWCNPISGHNTLYWYLQNLGQGPELLIRYENEEAVDDSQLPKDRFSAERLKGVDSTLKIQPAELGDSAVYLCASSALRAGSFFGQGTRLTVV.

This clonotype was seen only a few times. The CDR3 loop is CASIDEGQGHSQPQHF. CDR3 nucleotides: TGTGCCAGCATCGACGAGGGCCAGGGCCACAGTCAGCCCCAGCATTTT. The V call is TRBV6-2 or TRBV6-3, the J call TRBJ1-5; D perhaps matches TRBD1 (5 bases). The length of the CDR3 is 16 residues. The germline V gene encodes CDR1 MNHEY and CDR2 SVGEGT. Trimming left V 7 bases short and J 6 bases short, with 22 bases between.

The CDR3 protein is CASSPRTSGGPITDTQYF. CDR3 bases: TGTGCCAGCAGCCCGAGGACTAGCGGGGGCCCCATCACAGATACGCAGTATTTT. The J gene is TRBJ2-3, the V gene TRBV11-3; TRBD2 matches 13 bases. This CDR3 has 18 amino acids. The V and J ends lost 5 bases and 2 bases, in that order; junction bases with no gene match: 10. Per germline, CDR1 SGHNT and CDR2 YENEEA. Looking up the rest from reference TRBV11-3 and TRBJ2-3 gives the full variable domain: EAGVVQSPRYKIIEKKQPVAFWCNPISGHNTLYWYLQNLGQGPELLIRYENEEAVDDSQLPKDRFSAERLKGVDSTLKIQPAELGDSAVYLCASSPRTSGGPITDTQYFGPGTRLTVL.

This clonotype appeared once. This chain joins TRBV5-1 and TRBJ1-6, with D possibly being TRBD1 (5 bases). Germline V CDR1 and CDR2: SGHRS, YFSETQ. The CDR3 runs to 15 residues. V lost 3 bases to trimming and J lost 0 bases, with 7 bases between them. The CDR3 nucleotides read TGCGCCAGCAGCTCCGGGGCCTCCTATAATTCACCCCTCCACTTT. This sequence encodes CASSSGASYNSPLHF.

This chain links TRBV12-3 or TRBV12-4 with TRBJ1-2; 8 nucleotides line up with TRBD1. V trimming: 5 bases; J trimming: 7 bases; junction bases outside the gene matches: 9. The CDR3 is 14 residues long. The CDR3 protein is CASSRPDREGGYTF. The CDR3 DNA reads as TGTGCCAGCAGTAGACCGGACAGGGAGGGTGGCTACACCTTC.

CDR3 DNA: TGTGCCACCAGCAGAGTTCGAGGCGTCGCGGAGCAGTTCTTC. It is translated as CATSRVRGVAEQFF. V is TRBV15 and J is TRBJ2-1; no definite D call. This CDR3 comprises 14 residues. The germline CDR1 and CDR2 sequences are LNHNV and YYDKDF (reference sequence). V lost 1 base and J 10 bases, leaving 14 bases between the germline ends.

This clonotype was counted only a few times. V gene TRBV7-2 combines with J gene TRBJ1-1; possible D gene TRBD1, 5 bases. The CDR3 runs to 15 residues. V lost 5 bases and J lost 9, with 22 bases in between. In germline, CDR1 is SGHTA, CDR2 FQGNSA. The CDR3 is CASSPQSGTGNKAFF. The CDR3 nucleotides read TGTGCCAGCAGCCCCCAATCTGGGACCGGGAATAAAGCTTTCTTT.

The chain joins TRBV6-1 to TRBJ1-1; D unclear. Germline V gives CDR1 MNHNS, CDR2 SASEGT. Trimming shortened V by 8 bases and J by 0 bases, and 13 bases separated the two germline ends. The CDR3 length is 14 residues. DNA for the CDR3: TGTGCCAGCTATCCAGGTACGATGAACACTGAAGCTTTCTTT. Its protein product is CASYPGTMNTEAFF.

The chain joins TRBV6-5 to TRBJ2-4; weak D call: TRBD1 (5 bases). The germline V and J ends were trimmed by 0 bases and 5 bases, with 11 bases remaining between them. Germline loops: CDR1 MNHEY, CDR2 SVGAGI. This CDR3 has 15 residues. This chain's CDR3 is CASSYSQGPQNIQYF. In nucleotides, the CDR3 is TGTGCCAGCAGTTACTCGCAGGGTCCCCAAAACATTCAGTACTTC.

This clonotype was observed a handful of times. The CDR3 DNA reads TGCAGTGCTAGATCCTCGTCTGGCTACACCTTC. As protein: CSARSSSGYTF. The chain is built from TRBV20-1 and TRBJ1-2; no firm D call. The CDR3 consists of 11 residues. V was pared by 2 bases and J by 7 bases, with 8 bases between. The V gene's germline CDR1 is DFQATT and CDR2 SNEGSKA (reference sequence).

J is TRBJ1-2 and V is TRBV18; a possible D gene is TRBD1 (5 bases). CDR1 KGHSH and CDR2 LQKENI come from the germline V gene. Trimming left V 2 bases short and J 2 bases short, with 15 bases between. The CDR3 consists of 16 residues. The CDR3 region has the DNA TGTGCCAGCTCACCAGCAGGGCCAGGGATGAACTATGGCTACACCTTC. It is translated as CASSPAGPGMNYGYTF.

Only a few counts were recorded for this clonotype. V gene TRBV2 combines with J gene TRBJ2-3; perhaps TRBD1 as D (5 bases). Between the trimmed V and J ends, which lost 2 bases and 7 bases, there was a span of 16 bases. CDR3 size: 15 residues. The germline CDR1 and CDR2 sequences are SNHLY and FYNNEI. Here the CDR3 reads CASSEMGQGTNTQYF. CDR3 coding DNA: TGTGCCAGCAGTGAAATGGGGCAGGGAACAAATACGCAGTATTTT. The entire variable domain, with the rest obtained from reference TRBV2 and TRBJ2-3, is as follows: EPEVTQTPSHQVTQMGQEVILRCVPISNHLYFYWYRQILGQKVEFLVSFYNNEISEKSEIFDDQFSVERPDGSNFTLKIRSTKLEDSAMYFCASSEMGQGTNTQYFGPGTRLTVL.

The chain recombines TRBV6-5 with TRBJ2-1; the D is unclear. The length of the CDR3 is 15 residues. Looked up from germline, CDR1 is MNHEY and CDR2 is SVGAGI. V dropped 0 bases and J dropped 0 bases, with 6 bases sitting between them. The CDR3 nucleotides are TGTGCCAGCAGTTACTCGCCTAGCTCCTACAATGAGCAGTTCTTC. Protein: CASSYSPSSYNEQFF.

The sample holds a few counts of this clonotype. The genes are TRBV20-1 and TRBJ1-3, with D unresolved. Germline lookup yields CDR1 DFQATT and CDR2 SNEGSKA (reference sequence). V lost 2 bases and J lost 3, with 8 bases in between. This CDR3 contains 13 residues. In nucleotides, the CDR3 is TGCAGTGCTAGACCCGGTTTTGGAAACACCATATATTTT. Its translation is CSARPGFGNTIYF.

The chain recombines TRBV28 with TRBJ1-5; D perhaps matches TRBD1 (6 bases). This CDR3 has 15 amino acids. V was trimmed by 1 base and J by 5 bases, leaving 12 bases between them. Germline V gene data show CDR1 as MDHEN and CDR2 as SYDVKM. DNA for the CDR3: TGTGCCAGCAGTTTATCCTGGGGACACCATCAGCCCCAGCATTTT. It yields the protein CASSLSWGHHQPQHF. Full variable domain (rest looked up from reference TRBV28 and TRBJ1-5): DVKVTQSSRYLVKRTGEKVFLECVQDMDHENMFWYRQDPGLGLRLIYFSYDVKMKEKGDIPEGYSVSREKKERFSLILESASTNQTSMYLCASSLSWGHHQPQHFGDGTRLSIL.

This chain uses TRBV6-5 with TRBJ1-1; unclear D gene. The V end lost 4 bases, the J end lost 0 bases, and 9 bases lay between the germline ends. The germline V gene encodes CDR1 MNHEY and CDR2 SVGAGI. The CDR3 extends over 14 amino acids. The CDR3 DNA reads as TGTGCCAGCAGTTCCTCAGGTATGAACACTGAAGCTTTCTTT. This gives the protein CASSSSGMNTEAFF.

CDR3 sequence (DNA): TGCGCCAGCAGCTTGGGACCGCAGAATGAAAAACTGTTTTTT. Translating it yields CASSLGPQNEKLFF. V gene TRBV5-1 combines with J gene TRBJ1-4; D is unclear. Germline CDR1 reads SGHRS; CDR2 reads YFSETQ. V lost 0 bases and J lost 5, with 8 bases in between. This CDR3 contains 14 residues.

This clonotype was seen only once. The rearrangement uses TRBV2 and TRBJ2-2, with D perhaps being TRBD1 or TRBD2 (6 bases each). Germline CDR1 is SNHLY and CDR2 is FYNNEI. Trimming cost V 5 bases and J 3 bases, with 13 bases left between them. The CDR3 is 15 residues long. In DNA, the CDR3 is TGTGCCAGCAGTTCCCGGGGGCGGTACACCGGGGAGCTGTTTTTT. Its protein product is CASSSRGRYTGELFF.

This chain joins TRBV6-2 or TRBV6-3 and TRBJ1-1; a possible D gene is TRBD1 (6 bases). The CDR3 is 13 amino acids. Germline assignment: CDR1 MNHEY and CDR2 SVGEGT. V was trimmed by 6 bases and J by 1 base, leaving 9 bases between them. The CDR3 coding sequence is TGTGCCAGCAGGAAACAGGGGAACACTGAAGCTTTCTTT. Protein sequence: CASRKQGNTEAFF.